This T cell receptor beta chain was retrieved from a study of vaccination and CD4 T cells after COVID-19. Overall study: Cells were stimulated with overlapping spike peptides from SARS-CoV-2, HCoV-NL63, HCoV-OC43 and HCoV-229E.

Time point denoted: late sampling 161 to 241 days after vaccination in a few convalescent patients. Treatment indicated: roughly 10-day PBMC culture with coronavirus spike peptide pools or control peptides (ViraFEST assay). The Oncomine TCR Beta short-read assay sequenced DNA from cultured CD4+ T cells. TCRdb used MiXCR to reprocess the PCR reads, holding one entry per CDR3 protein. Of over 15,000 distinct CDR3 sequences in the sample, 44% are singletons; the top ten hold 17%. V was pared by 0 bases and J by 7 bases, with 17 bases between. The CDR3 sequence is 15 residues long. Germline V gives CDR1 SGHRS, CDR2 YFSETQ. In the case of this clonotype: Its target is unknown.

This rearrangement joins TRBV5-1 to TRBJ2-7; the D gene is possibly TRBD1 (7 bases). Sequenced here: CD4+ T cells from blood, cultured in vitro, sampled about 7 months after SARS-CoV-2 vaccination. This clonotype was obtained from a human donor who had recovered from COVID-19. CDR3 bases: TGCGCCAGCAGCTTGGTTGGAGGCAGGGGGAGGGAGCAGTACTTC. Its translation is CASSLVGGRGREQYF.